The rows below give T cell receptor beta chains drawn from one sample of a study of radiation and T cells in renal cell carcinoma. TCRdb's copy holds only in-frame clones and misses some; the assay was immunoSEQ multiplex PCR. The sample has 160,000 or so clones, roughly 87% seen once; the top ten hold 10% to 15%. This material consisted of blood, taken from a patient whose treatment included radiotherapy and nephrectomy. These receptors were collected from a woman between 45 and 65 years old with renal cell carcinoma. The CDR3 runs from the conserved cysteine through the conserved F or W. D genes are given only for firm matches. Clone size appears in some rows only: once, few, many, or a class for an expanded clone.

d_call: .; v_call: TRBV19; j_call: TRBJ1-2; clone_size: .; cdr3_nt: TGTGCCAGTAGTACACTCCCGGGACGGACTAACTATGGCTACACCTTC; cdr3_aa: CASSTLPGRTNYGYTF
d_call: .; v_call: TRBV5-6; j_call: TRBJ2-5; clone_size: .; cdr3_nt: TGTGCCAGCAGCTTGTTTGCGGCACAAGAGACCCAGTACTTC; cdr3_aa: CASSLFAAQETQYF
d_call: TRBD2; v_call: TRBV25-1; j_call: TRBJ2-3; clone_size: few; cdr3_nt: TGTGCCACCCGACTAGCGGGCACAGATACGCAGTATTTT; cdr3_aa: CATRLAGTDTQYF
d_call: TRBD1; v_call: TRBV6-5; j_call: TRBJ2-7; clone_size: .; cdr3_nt: TGTGCCAGCAGAGGGGACAGGTTATCCTACGAGCAGTACTTC; cdr3_aa: CASRGDRLSYEQYF
d_call: .; v_call: TRBV19; j_call: TRBJ1-2; clone_size: .; cdr3_nt: TGTGCCAGTAGTGTGGGACCGCGCTATAAGGGTGGCTACACCTTC; cdr3_aa: CASSVGPRYKGGYTF
d_call: .; v_call: TRBV27; j_call: TRBJ1-1; clone_size: .; cdr3_nt: TGTGCCAGCAAGGAAAGTGGTGAAGCTTTCTTT; cdr3_aa: CASKESGEAFF
d_call: .; v_call: TRBV5-1; j_call: TRBJ2-1; clone_size: .; cdr3_nt: TGCGCCAGCAGCTTGGACGCATACAATGAGCAGTTCTTC; cdr3_aa: CASSLDAYNEQFF
d_call: TRBD2; v_call: TRBV5-4; j_call: TRBJ2-2; clone_size: .; cdr3_nt: TGTGCCAGCAGCCCCCGACTAGCGGGGGACACCGGGGAGCTGTTTTTT; cdr3_aa: CASSPRLAGDTGELFF
d_call: TRBD2; v_call: TRBV4-1; j_call: TRBJ2-1; clone_size: once; cdr3_nt: TGCGCCAGCAGCCAAGATCCCCTAGCGGGGGGCGGGGAGCAGTTCTTC; cdr3_aa: CASSQDPLAGGGEQFF
d_call: TRBD1; v_call: TRBV6-5; j_call: TRBJ2-1; clone_size: .; cdr3_nt: TGTGCCAGCAGTTTCGGGACAGGGACTAAAGAGCAGTTCTTC; cdr3_aa: CASSFGTGTKEQFF
d_call: .; v_call: TRBV5-1; j_call: TRBJ2-7; clone_size: .; cdr3_nt: TGCGCCAGCAGCTTGGGACGGGACACCCGCGTCTACGAGCAGTACTTC; cdr3_aa: CASSLGRDTRVYEQYF
d_call: .; v_call: TRBV7-9; j_call: TRBJ1-5; clone_size: .; cdr3_nt: TGTGCCAGCAGCTCCGGACAGATCAATAGCAATCAGCCCCAGCATTTT; cdr3_aa: CASSSGQINSNQPQHF
d_call: .; v_call: TRBV10-2; j_call: TRBJ1-5; clone_size: .; cdr3_nt: TGCGCCAGCACTTTCGGGACCCTCGGTCAGCCCCAGCATTTT; cdr3_aa: CASTFGTLGQPQHF
d_call: TRBD1; v_call: TRBV2; j_call: TRBJ2-3; clone_size: .; cdr3_nt: TGTGCCAGTCTTCGGACAGGGGTAGATACGCAGTATTTT; cdr3_aa: CASLRTGVDTQYF
d_call: .; v_call: TRBV7-8; j_call: TRBJ2-5; clone_size: .; cdr3_nt: TGTGCCAGCAGCTTATTAGTGAGGGTCGAAGAGACCCAGTACTTC; cdr3_aa: CASSLLVRVEETQYF
d_call: TRBD1; v_call: TRBV19; j_call: TRBJ1-5; clone_size: .; cdr3_nt: TGTGCCAGTACCTCGACAGGGGGTTTCGGTCAGCCCCAGCATTTT; cdr3_aa: CASTSTGGFGQPQHF
d_call: .; v_call: TRBV6-1; j_call: TRBJ2-2; clone_size: once; cdr3_nt: TGTGCCAGCCGCCGGTGGACCGGGGAGCTGTTTTTT; cdr3_aa: CASRRWTGELFF
d_call: .; v_call: TRBV29-1; j_call: TRBJ1-6; clone_size: .; cdr3_nt: TGCAGCGTTGGCAGGGACCTATCACCCCTCCACTTT; cdr3_aa: CSVGRDLSPLHF
d_call: .; v_call: TRBV2; j_call: TRBJ2-1; clone_size: .; cdr3_nt: TGTGCCAGCAGTGAGAAGAGGGGGACCGGGAATGAGCAGTTCTTC; cdr3_aa: CASSEKRGTGNEQFF
d_call: .; v_call: TRBV5-4; j_call: TRBJ1-4; clone_size: few; cdr3_nt: TGTGCCAGCAGCTTTGGCGGGGTGGGTGAAAAACTGTTTTTT; cdr3_aa: CASSFGGVGEKLFF
d_call: .; v_call: TRBV18; j_call: TRBJ2-7; clone_size: .; cdr3_nt: TGTGCCACAAAACCTCAGGGGGGTTTCGACGAGCAGTACTTC; cdr3_aa: CATKPQGGFDEQYF
d_call: .; v_call: TRBV19; j_call: TRBJ1-2; clone_size: .; cdr3_nt: TGTGCCAGTAGTCCCCGGGGGGAGGCCGGCTACACCTTC; cdr3_aa: CASSPRGEAGYTF
d_call: .; v_call: TRBV7-7; j_call: TRBJ2-2; clone_size: .; cdr3_nt: TGTGCTAGCAGCATAGACAGGCCGAACACCGGGGAGCTGTTTTTT; cdr3_aa: CASSIDRPNTGELFF
d_call: TRBD1; v_call: TRBV6-5; j_call: TRBJ1-6; clone_size: .; cdr3_nt: TGTGCCAGCAGTTTTACAGGGGTTTCACCCCTCCACTTT; cdr3_aa: CASSFTGVSPLHF
d_call: .; v_call: TRBV5-4; j_call: TRBJ1-2; clone_size: .; cdr3_nt: TGTGCCAGCAGCTTACCGCCAGGCACCGACTATGGCTACACCTTC; cdr3_aa: CASSLPPGTDYGYTF
d_call: .; v_call: TRBV20-1; j_call: TRBJ2-3; clone_size: .; cdr3_nt: TGCAGTGCTAGAGGGTATACGCAGTATTTT; cdr3_aa: CSARGYTQYF
d_call: .; v_call: TRBV15; j_call: TRBJ2-6; clone_size: .; cdr3_nt: TGTGCCACCAGGCTGGGGCAAGCTGGGGCCAACGTCCTGACTTTC; cdr3_aa: CATRLGQAGANVLTF
d_call: .; v_call: TRBV5-6; j_call: TRBJ1-2; clone_size: .; cdr3_nt: TGTGCCAGCAGGTTATCAGGCGACGGCTATGGCTACACCTTC; cdr3_aa: CASRLSGDGYGYTF
d_call: .; v_call: TRBV29-1; j_call: TRBJ1-2; clone_size: .; cdr3_nt: TGCAGCGTTGAAGAACTCCGGGGGGCAAACTATGGCTACACCTTC; cdr3_aa: CSVEELRGANYGYTF
d_call: TRBD1; v_call: TRBV5-1; j_call: TRBJ2-7; clone_size: .; cdr3_nt: TGCGCCAGCAGCTTTGACAGGGGACCCTACGAGCAGTACTTC; cdr3_aa: CASSFDRGPYEQYF
d_call: TRBD2; v_call: TRBV6-5; j_call: TRBJ2-5; clone_size: .; cdr3_nt: TGTGCCAGCAGTGGGGGACTAGCGGGAATGACCCAGTACTTC; cdr3_aa: CASSGGLAGMTQYF
d_call: .; v_call: TRBV5-4; j_call: TRBJ1-1; clone_size: .; cdr3_nt: TGTGCCAGCAGCTTGCCACAGGCCGACAGAGACACTGAAGCTTTCTTT; cdr3_aa: CASSLPQADRDTEAFF
d_call: .; v_call: TRBV7-2; j_call: TRBJ1-1; clone_size: .; cdr3_nt: TGTGCCAGCAGCGAAAGGACACCGAACACTGAAGCTTTCTTT; cdr3_aa: CASSERTPNTEAFF
d_call: .; v_call: TRBV6-5; j_call: TRBJ1-1; clone_size: .; cdr3_nt: TGTGCCAGCCAGGGTACAGGGAACACTGAAGCTTTCTTT; cdr3_aa: CASQGTGNTEAFF
d_call: TRBD2; v_call: TRBV6-1; j_call: TRBJ2-2; clone_size: .; cdr3_nt: TGTGCCAGCAGTGAAGACGGTCTAGCGGCCGGGGAGCTGTTTTTT; cdr3_aa: CASSEDGLAAGELFF
d_call: .; v_call: TRBV19; j_call: TRBJ2-7; clone_size: .; cdr3_nt: TGTGCCAGTAGTATCTGGCTAAATGCCGAGCAGTACTTC; cdr3_aa: CASSIWLNAEQYF
d_call: .; v_call: TRBV5-1; j_call: TRBJ2-2; clone_size: .; cdr3_nt: TGCGCCAGCCGCTTGGGGCCGAACACCGGGGAGCTGTTTTTT; cdr3_aa: CASRLGPNTGELFF
d_call: TRBD2; v_call: TRBV4-1; j_call: TRBJ2-1; clone_size: .; cdr3_nt: TGCGCCAGCAGCCAAGATCATCCTAGCGGGGATTCGGAGCAGTTCTTC; cdr3_aa: CASSQDHPSGDSEQFF
d_call: .; v_call: TRBV5-4; j_call: TRBJ2-5; clone_size: .; cdr3_nt: TGTGCCAGCAGCTTGCCCCAAGAGACCCAGTACTTC; cdr3_aa: CASSLPQETQYF
d_call: .; v_call: TRBV5-4; j_call: TRBJ1-2; clone_size: .; cdr3_nt: TGTGCCAGCAGCTTGAACCAGCAGAGTAACACCTTC; cdr3_aa: CASSLNQQSNTF
d_call: .; v_call: TRBV7-3; j_call: TRBJ1-1; clone_size: few; cdr3_nt: TGTGCCAGCAGCTTTGGCAGCAACACTGAAGCTTTCTTT; cdr3_aa: CASSFGSNTEAFF
d_call: TRBD2; v_call: TRBV7-2; j_call: TRBJ2-7; clone_size: .; cdr3_nt: TGTGCCAGCAGCTTGCAGCTGACCCGCGCGGGGGACGAGCAGTACTTC; cdr3_aa: CASSLQLTRAGDEQYF
d_call: TRBD1; v_call: TRBV6-5; j_call: TRBJ1-6; clone_size: .; cdr3_nt: TGTGCCAGCAGTTACCTGGACAGGGGACCCTCACCCCTCCACTTT; cdr3_aa: CASSYLDRGPSPLHF
d_call: TRBD2; v_call: TRBV7-2; j_call: TRBJ2-1; clone_size: .; cdr3_nt: TGTGCCAGCAGCTTGACTAGCGGGGGGGACAATGAGCAGTTCTTC; cdr3_aa: CASSLTSGGDNEQFF
d_call: TRBD1; v_call: TRBV2; j_call: TRBJ1-6; clone_size: .; cdr3_nt: TGTGCCAGCTCCCTACAGGGGTACACCTATAATTCACCCCTCCACTTT; cdr3_aa: CASSLQGYTYNSPLHF
d_call: .; v_call: TRBV30; j_call: TRBJ1-3; clone_size: .; cdr3_nt: TGTGCCTGGAGCTCCTCTGGAAACACCATATATTTT; cdr3_aa: CAWSSSGNTIYF
d_call: TRBD1; v_call: TRBV6-6; j_call: TRBJ2-7; clone_size: .; cdr3_nt: TGTGCCAGCAGTTACTCGGACAGGGGGTCCCACGAGCAGTACTTC; cdr3_aa: CASSYSDRGSHEQYF
d_call: TRBD1; v_call: TRBV19; j_call: TRBJ1-5; clone_size: once; cdr3_nt: TGTGCCAGTAGTTCTCAGACAGGGGGTAGTCAGCCCCAGCATTTT; cdr3_aa: CASSSQTGGSQPQHF
d_call: .; v_call: TRBV6-5; j_call: TRBJ2-1; clone_size: .; cdr3_nt: TGTGCCAGCAGTTACTCGACAGGCACCCCCCTCAATGAGCAGTTCTTC; cdr3_aa: CASSYSTGTPLNEQFF
d_call: .; v_call: TRBV7-2; j_call: TRBJ2-1; clone_size: once; cdr3_nt: TGTGCCAGCAGTGTGGGGCGGGGCAAGGGAAATGAGCAGTTCTTC; cdr3_aa: CASSVGRGKGNEQFF
d_call: TRBD1; v_call: TRBV6-5; j_call: TRBJ1-2; clone_size: .; cdr3_nt: TGTGCCAGCAGTTTGGGACAGTCCTATGGCTACACCTTC; cdr3_aa: CASSLGQSYGYTF
d_call: TRBD2; v_call: TRBV4-1; j_call: TRBJ2-5; clone_size: .; cdr3_nt: TGCGCCAGCAGCCAGGATCTAGCGGGGGGACCTCAAGAGACCCAGTACTTC; cdr3_aa: CASSQDLAGGPQETQYF